What follows are 22 T cell receptor beta chains derived from one specimen sequenced in a study of T cell responses to AZD1222 COVID-19 vaccine. Measured with immunoSEQ multiplex PCR; TCRdb has only the in-frame clones, and not every one. The profile shows 150,000 to 200,000 clones, just over 90% of them singletons. Sequencing was performed on peripheral blood, taken 28 days after the second dose of the MenACWY control vaccine. The receptors here all came from an adult who received the MenACWY meningococcal vaccine as a control.

V gene TRBV18 combines with J gene TRBJ1-2, with 9 bases aligning to TRBD1. The germline CDR1 and CDR2 sequences are KGHSH and LQKENI. The CDR3 has 15 amino acids. V shed 6 bases, J shed 8 bases, and the junction held 13 bases outside the gene matches. The CDR3 nucleotides read TGTGCCAGCTCCACCCCCCTCCGGGACAGGGAGGGCTACACCTTC. This codes for CASSTPLRDREGYTF.

This clone has a handful of counts. J is TRBJ1-6 and V is TRBV6-1; D is ambiguous. Germline V gene sequence: CDR1 MNHNS, CDR2 SASEGT. CDR3 length: 13 residues. Trimming took 0 bases from V and 7 from J, leaving 4 bases between them. CDR3 sequence (DNA): TGTGCCAGCAGTGAAGCCAGGAATTCACCCCTCCACTTT. Translating gives CASSEARNSPLHF.

The gene calls are TRBV9 and TRBJ2-7, with 7 bases fitting TRBD2. The CDR3 extends over 14 amino acids. With 2 bases clipped from V and 3 bases from J, the junction kept 5 bases outside the gene matches. Germline CDR1 is SGDLS and CDR2 is YYNGEE. CDR3 nucleotides: TGTGCCAGCAGCGTCCGGACTAGTGGCTACGAGCAGTACTTC. Translated: CASSVRTSGYEQYF.

The rearrangement joins TRBV7-8 to TRBJ1-4; 9 nucleotides line up with TRBD1. V shed 4 bases and J 8 bases; nucleotides not matched to a gene: 5. Per germline, CDR1 SGHVS and CDR2 FQNEAQ. The CDR3 is made up of 14 amino acids. CDR3 loop: CASSWDRAREKLFF. The CDR3 nucleotides read TGTGCCAGCAGCTGGGACAGGGCCAGGGAAAAACTGTTTTTT.

The chain recombines TRBV2 with TRBJ2-3, with D uncertain. The CDR3 is 14 amino acids. V was clipped by 5 bases and J by 1 base, with 10 bases between them. Germline V gives CDR1 SNHLY, CDR2 FYNNEI. CDR3 sequence (DNA): TGTGCCAGCAGTACAATAGCAGGCACAGATACGCAGTATTTT. It yields the protein CASSTIAGTDTQYF.

The CDR3 DNA follows: TGCGCCAGCAGCCCGCAGGGGATTACGAACACCGGGGAGCTGTTTTTT. It codes for CASSPQGITNTGELFF. The V call is TRBV5-1, the J call TRBJ2-2; a weak D match, TRBD1 (6 bases). The CDR3 extends over 16 amino acids. Germline V CDR1 and CDR2: SGHRS, YFSETQ. The germline V and J ends were trimmed by 4 bases and 0 bases, with 13 bases remaining between them.

The chain joins TRBV6-5 to TRBJ1-5; no firm D call. Trimming stripped 5 bases from V and 2 bases from J, with 10 bases between. This CDR3 has 14 residues. CDR1 is MNHEY and CDR2 is SVGAGI in the germline V gene. The CDR3 sequence: CASSLVRGNQPQHF. CDR3 in DNA: TGTGCCAGCAGTCTAGTAAGGGGCAATCAGCCCCAGCATTTT.

The CDR3 sequence is CASSFALGGSNQPQHF. CDR3 bases: TGTGCCAGCAGTTTTGCCTTGGGCGGCAGCAATCAGCCCCAGCATTTT. The chain is built from TRBV28 and TRBJ1-5; D gene unclear. V was pared by 3 bases and J by 1 base, with 13 bases between. The CDR3 is 16 amino acids. Per germline, CDR1 MDHEN and CDR2 SYDVKM.

The chain recombines TRBV11-2 with TRBJ1-6; D possibly corresponds to TRBD1 (6 bases). The V gene lost 4 bases and the J gene lost 0 bases, with 19 bases spanning the gap. The CDR3 is 19 amino acids. In germline, CDR1 is SGHAT, CDR2 FQNNGV. CDR3 in DNA: TGTGCCAGCAGCTCCTCCGGGGGGCCTGCTTTCTCCTATAATTCACCCCTCCACTTT. Protein product: CASSSSGGPAFSYNSPLHF.

This rearrangement joins TRBV7-2 to TRBJ2-1; a weak D match, TRBD2 (5 bases). Germline V lookup: CDR1 SGHTA, CDR2 FQGNSA. V dropped 7 bases and J dropped 5 bases, with 18 bases sitting between them. The CDR3 runs 15 residues. The CDR3 coding sequence is TGTGCCAGCACGCCCCAGGCGGGCATACACAATGAGCAGTTCTTC. As protein: CASTPQAGIHNEQFF.

This clone was detected only a few times. Mismatch with germline at one junction end may stem from a read error. Other DNA sequences from this sample encode an identical CDR3 as well. V usage is TRBV11-3 and J usage is TRBJ1-1, with D uncertain. The CDR3 has 11 residues. CDR1 and CDR2 from the germline V gene are SGHNT and YENEEA. CDR3 in amino acids: CASSLDLEAFF. CDR3 sequence (DNA): TGTGCCAGCAGTTTAGACCTTGAAGCTTTCTTT.

This chain links TRBV10-2 with TRBJ2-7; D call uncertain. The germline V gene has CDR1 WSHSY and CDR2 SAAADI. The CDR3 loop spans 14 amino acids. V was cut by 6 bases and J by 0 bases, with 12 bases left in between. CDR3 nucleotide sequence: TGCGCCAGCAGGGCGGAGTTGAGCTCCTACGAGCAGTACTTC. It encodes CASRAELSSYEQYF.

This chain joins TRBV11-1 and TRBJ1-2; 7 bases line up with TRBD1. The CDR3 loop spans 14 amino acids. Germline V gives CDR1 SGHAT, CDR2 FQDESV (reference sequence). The V and J ends lost 4 bases and 2 bases, in that order; junction bases with no gene match: 4. CDR3 loop: CASSSLRGNYGYTF. In DNA form, the CDR3 reads TGTGCCAGCAGCTCGCTCAGGGGGAACTATGGCTACACCTTC.

The chain joins TRBV27 to TRBJ2-7; TRBD1 matches at 12 bases. The CDR3 is 16 residues long. The germline CDR1 and CDR2 sequences are MNHEY and SMNVEV (reference sequence). Trimming took 5 bases from V and 7 from J; bases not matched to a gene: 12. The CDR3 here is CASSPHRDRGLEEQYF. The CDR3 DNA reads as TGTGCCAGCAGTCCACACCGGGACAGGGGGCTAGAAGAGCAGTACTTC.

The chain is built from TRBV2 and TRBJ2-1; D remains ambiguous. The V gene's germline CDR1 is SNHLY and CDR2 FYNNEI. V was cut by 6 bases and J by 2 bases, with 5 bases left in between. The CDR3 spans 12 residues. Here the CDR3 DNA reads TGTGCCAGCAGGTGGGCCTACAATGAGCAGTTCTTC. Encoded protein: CASRWAYNEQFF.

The chain links TRBV5-5 to TRBJ2-1, with TRBD2 matching 7 bases. V was clipped by 4 bases and J by 2 bases; unmatched bases: 9. In germline, CDR1 is SGHKS, CDR2 YYEKEE (reference sequence). The CDR3 contains 16 residues. CDR3 nucleotide sequence: TGTGCCAGCAGCGAGAAGCGGGATCCGACCTACAATGAGCAGTTCTTC. Protein: CASSEKRDPTYNEQFF.

A remark on this clone: Other DNA sequences in the sample encode the same CDR3. This chain uses TRBV9 with TRBJ2-3; D uncertain. The length of the CDR3 is 13 residues. Germline V gives CDR1 SGDLS, CDR2 YYNGEE. V was shortened by 0 bases and J by 2 bases, with 4 bases between the two germline ends. CDR3 coding DNA: TGTGCCAGCAGCGTAGACTCCACAGATACGCAGTATTTT. Translated, it gives CASSVDSTDTQYF.

The chain recombines TRBV6-5 with TRBJ1-1; 7 positions agree with TRBD1. The CDR3 loop spans 14 amino acids. Looked up from germline, CDR1 is MNHEY and CDR2 is SVGAGI. With V trimmed by 7 bases and J by 1 base, 6 bases remained unmatched. CDR3 sequence reads: CASNRQGTNTEAFF. The CDR3 DNA reads TGTGCCAGCAATAGACAGGGCACGAACACTGAAGCTTTCTTT.

The V and J genes are TRBV27 and TRBJ2-7; no clear D gene. V lost 9 bases and J lost 3, with 12 bases in between. CDR1 and CDR2 from the germline V gene are MNHEY and SMNVEV (reference sequence). This CDR3 comprises 12 residues. The CDR3 reads CASSRLNYEQYF. The CDR3 DNA reads TGTGCCAGTTCAAGACTTAACTACGAGCAGTACTTC.

J is TRBJ1-1 and V is TRBV6-5, with TRBD1 matching 7 bases. CDR3 size: 14 residues. Germline CDR1 MNHEY, CDR2 SVGAGI. V was clipped by 2 bases and J by 7 bases; unmatched bases: 7. CDR3 amino acids: CASSYTGTVSEAFF. CDR3 nucleotides: TGTGCCAGCAGTTACACCGGGACAGTAAGTGAAGCTTTCTTT.

The J gene is TRBJ1-2, the V gene TRBV5-4; 9 bases fit TRBD1. V shed 3 bases and J 4 bases; nucleotides not matched to a gene: 7. There are 15 residues in the CDR3. The germline V gene encodes CDR1 SGHNT and CDR2 YYREEE (reference sequence). The CDR3 sequence is CASSSTGTGSYGYTF. The CDR3 nucleotides read TGTGCCAGCAGCTCCACCGGGACAGGGAGCTATGGCTACACCTTC.

The CDR3 coding sequence is TGTGCCAGCAGCCACGTTTGGGCCTCTAACTATGGCTACACCTTC. This translates into CASSHVWASNYGYTF. This rearrangement joins TRBV3-1 (or the pseudogene TRBV3-2) to TRBJ1-2; no firm D call. The V gene's germline CDR1 is LGHDT and CDR2 YNNKEL (reference sequence). Trimming took off 3 bases at V and 0 bases at J, with 11 bases between the two ends. The CDR3 is 15 residues long.